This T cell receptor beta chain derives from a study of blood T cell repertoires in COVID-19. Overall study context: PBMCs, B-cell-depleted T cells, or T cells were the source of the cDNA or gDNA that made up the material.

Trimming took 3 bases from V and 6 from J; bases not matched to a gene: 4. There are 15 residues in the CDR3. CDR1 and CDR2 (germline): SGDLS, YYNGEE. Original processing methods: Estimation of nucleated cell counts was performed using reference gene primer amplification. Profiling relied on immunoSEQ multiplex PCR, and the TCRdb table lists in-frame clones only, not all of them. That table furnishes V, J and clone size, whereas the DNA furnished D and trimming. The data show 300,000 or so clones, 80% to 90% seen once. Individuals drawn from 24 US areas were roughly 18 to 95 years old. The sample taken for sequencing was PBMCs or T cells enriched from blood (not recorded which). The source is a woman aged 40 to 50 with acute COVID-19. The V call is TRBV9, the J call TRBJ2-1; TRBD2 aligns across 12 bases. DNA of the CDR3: TGTGCCAGCAGCGCGACTAGCGGGGGCCTCAATGAGCAGTTCTTC. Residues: CASSATSGGLNEQFF.